In this sample, the clone carrying this T cell receptor (beta chain) turned up once. A junction boundary mismatches the germline segment, possibly from a read error. These data originate in a study of T cell responses to AZD1222 COVID-19 vaccine. The CDR3 sequence is 12 residues long. CDR1 and CDR2 from the germline V gene are SGHTA and FQGNSA. Repertoires were generated with immunoSEQ multiplex PCR, while TCRdb's copy carries only in-frame clones and drops some. The table includes more than 130,000 clones, over 75% detected once. The receptor comes from an adult in good health. The chain combines TRBV7-2 with TRBJ2-1; the match to TRBD2 covers 10 bases. Sequences were derived from peripheral blood, sampled on day 0 of AZD1222 vaccination. The DNA of the CDR3 is TGTGCCAGCAGCTTTAGCGCTAGCGGGAGTATCTTC. Its translation: CASSFSASGSIF.